Below are 32 T cell receptor beta chains sequenced from a single sample in a study of cytomegalovirus exposure and HLA in healthy donors. A multiplex PCR was run with 60 Vbeta primers and 13 Jbeta primers. The method was immunoSEQ multiplex PCR; TCRdb's version includes in-frame clones alone and lacks a portion of them. The data contain some 140,000 clones, over 70% of them singletons. Material: PBMCs. The source of these receptors is a man younger than 45 in good health and CMV-seronegative.

This chain links TRBV7-9 with TRBJ2-2; D gene uncertain. Germline V gene data show CDR1 as SEHNR and CDR2 as FQNEAQ (reference sequence). This CDR3 contains 14 residues. The ends were cut back, 1 base at V and 2 bases at J, with 5 bases in the middle. DNA for the CDR3: TGTGCCAGCAGCTTAGATAGCAACACCGGGGAGCTGTTTTTT. Encoded protein: CASSLDSNTGELFF.

CDR3 coding DNA: TGCAGCGTTGCCCAGGGTGGAGATCAGCCCCAGCATTTT. This encodes CSVAQGGDQPQHF. The genes are TRBV29-1 and TRBJ1-5, with D perhaps matching TRBD1 (5 bases). Deletions cut 4 bases from V and 5 bases from J, with 12 bases between. Germline CDR1 reads SQVTM; CDR2 reads ANQGSEA. This CDR3 comprises 13 residues. The whole variable domain, remainder taken from reference TRBV29-1 and TRBJ1-5, is SAVISQKPSRDICQRGTSLTIQCQVDSQVTMMFWYRQQPGQSLTLIATANQGSEATYESGFVIDKFPISRPNLTFSTLTVSNMSPEDSSIYLCSVAQGGDQPQHFGDGTRLSIL.

The V and J genes are TRBV7-9 and TRBJ1-1; no clear D. Per the germline V gene, CDR1 is SEHNR and CDR2 is FQNEAQ (reference sequence). The CDR3 has 10 amino acids. V was clipped by 4 bases and J by 10 bases, with 7 bases between them. CDR3 residues: CASSSEGAFF. CDR3 bases: TGTGCCAGCAGCTCGGAGGGAGCTTTCTTT.

This sequence joins TRBV27 and TRBJ2-1; TRBD1 aligns across 7 bases. V shed 10 bases, J shed 0 bases, and the junction held 24 bases outside the gene matches. The CDR3 loop spans 20 amino acids. From germline, CDR1 is MNHEY and CDR2 SMNVEV (reference sequence). DNA for the CDR3: TGTGCCACCCAGCTAACCGGGACAGTAATGTTTTGGAGCTCCTACAATGAGCAGTTCTTC. Its translation is CATQLTGTVMFWSSYNEQFF.

The rearrangement uses TRBV6-5 and TRBJ2-1, with 8 bases that match TRBD2. The V gene's germline CDR1 is MNHEY and CDR2 SVGAGI. The CDR3 totals 15 residues. V was clipped by 2 bases and J by 0 bases; unmatched bases: 0. The CDR3 here is CASSYSGSSYNEQFF. CDR3 nucleotide sequence: TGTGCCAGCAGTTACAGCGGGAGCTCCTACAATGAGCAGTTCTTC.

This clone was seen only a few times. The chain uses TRBV27 and TRBJ2-5; TRBD1 is a possible D gene (6 bases). V was cut by 5 bases and J by 2 bases, with 9 bases left in between. Germline V lookup: CDR1 MNHEY, CDR2 SMNVEV (reference sequence). The CDR3 has 13 amino acids. The CDR3 nucleotides are TGTGCCAGCAGTCCGGACAGACAAGAGACCCAGTACTTC. This encodes CASSPDRQETQYF.

The V call is TRBV29-1, the J call TRBJ2-2; TRBD1 aligns across 7 bases. Trimming took 6 bases from V and 7 from J; bases not matched to a gene: 8. Germline V lookup: CDR1 SQVTM, CDR2 ANQGSEA. This CDR3 comprises 13 residues. In DNA form, the CDR3 reads TGCAGCGTCGGGACAGTTGACGTCGGGGAGCTGTTTTTT. The encoded protein is CSVGTVDVGELFF.

The CDR3 bases are TGCAGCGTACAGGGGGCGGACTGGGGAGAGACCCAGTACTTC. This sequence encodes CSVQGADWGETQYF. The J gene is TRBJ2-5, the V gene TRBV29-1; 9 positions match TRBD1. From germline, CDR1 is SQVTM and CDR2 ANQGSEA. Trimming at V came to 6 bases and at J to 4 bases, leaving 9 bases not matched to a gene. This CDR3 comprises 14 residues.

V gene TRBV7-6 combines with J gene TRBJ1-1; 8 positions match TRBD1. CDR1 and CDR2 from the germline V gene are SGHVS and FNYEAQ. The trim removed 5 bases at V and 4 bases at J, leaving 9 bases unmatched. This CDR3 has 15 amino acids. The CDR3 region is CASSPGRGPGTEAFF. DNA of the CDR3: TGTGCCAGCAGCCCCGGCAGGGGGCCGGGCACTGAAGCTTTCTTT.

In its sample, this clone was seen a few times. V is TRBV28 and J is TRBJ2-2; 10 bases are shared with TRBD2. Germline CDR1 MDHEN, CDR2 SYDVKM. The V and J ends lost 6 bases and 5 bases, in that order; junction bases with no gene match: 9. The CDR3 is made up of 16 amino acids. The CDR3 sequence: CASRTPSGGETGELFF. DNA of the CDR3: TGTGCCAGCAGGACCCCTAGCGGGGGTGAGACCGGGGAGCTGTTTTTT.

The CDR3 protein is CASSPWTGGKNTEAFF. In DNA form, the CDR3 reads TGTGCCAGCAGCCCCTGGACAGGGGGCAAGAACACTGAAGCTTTCTTT. The chain recombines TRBV7-2 with TRBJ1-1; 11 bases match TRBD1. The CDR3 loop spans 16 amino acids. Germline CDR1 reads SGHTA; CDR2 reads FQGNSA. The junction had 6 bases not matched to a gene; V was cut back by 5 bases and J by 1 base.

The V call is TRBV9, the J call TRBJ2-1; TRBD1 is a possible D gene (6 bases). Trimming pared 0 bases from V and 2 bases from J, leaving 9 bases between. This CDR3 region has 15 residues. Germline V gives CDR1 SGDLS, CDR2 YYNGEE. The CDR3 reads CASSVGTDPYNEQFF. CDR3 in DNA: TGTGCCAGCAGCGTAGGGACAGACCCCTACAATGAGCAGTTCTTC. The whole variable domain, filled in from reference TRBV9 and TRBJ2-1, reads DSGVTQTPKHLITATGQRVTLRCSPRSGDLSVYWYQQSLDQGLQFLIQYYNGEERAKGNILERFSAQQFPDLHSELNLSSLELGDSALYFCASSVGTDPYNEQFFGPGTRLTVL.

This chain uses TRBV28 with TRBJ2-2; D perhaps matches TRBD1 (5 bases). This CDR3 spans 12 amino acids. Trimming shortened V by 1 base and J by 8 bases, and 5 bases separated the two germline ends. The germline gives CDR1 MDHEN, CDR2 SYDVKM. The CDR3 sequence is CASSLYRGELFF. The CDR3 nucleotides are TGTGCCAGCAGTTTATACAGGGGGGAGCTGTTTTTT.

Details on this clone: One end of the junction fails to match germline, which may point to a read error. The J gene is TRBJ1-5, the V gene TRBV6-6; tentatively, D is TRBD1 (6 bases). The CDR3 covers 15 residues. The germline gives CDR1 MNHNY, CDR2 SVGAGI (reference sequence). CDR3 sequence: CASSRSQGSDQPQNF. The CDR3 coding sequence is TGTGCCAGCAGCAGATCACAGGGTTCAGATCAGCCCCAGAATTTT.

The chain is built from TRBV2 and TRBJ1-2; 9 bases agree with TRBD1. The CDR3 is made up of 14 amino acids. V trimming: 6 bases; J trimming: 13 bases; junction bases outside the gene matches: 15. CDR1 and CDR2 (germline): SNHLY, FYNNEI. This chain's CDR3 is CASRLERTGGSCTF. Here the CDR3 DNA reads TGTGCCAGCAGACTTGAAAGAACAGGGGGCTCCTGCACCTTC.

V and J are TRBV7-6 and TRBJ2-7; 9 bases are a match to TRBD1. V lost 5 bases, J lost 4 bases, and 6 bases stayed unmatched. The CDR3 loop spans 14 amino acids. Germline V lookup: CDR1 SGHVS, CDR2 FNYEAQ. The CDR3 sequence: CASSPQGASYEQYF. The CDR3 region has the DNA TGTGCCAGCAGCCCACAGGGGGCCTCTTACGAGCAGTACTTC.

V and J are TRBV5-4 and TRBJ2-5; the D gene is possibly TRBD1 (5 bases). The CDR3 sequence is 13 residues long. Trimming removed 2 bases at V and 1 base at J, with 6 bases between. CDR1 and CDR2 from the germline V gene are SGHNT and YYREEE (reference sequence). In nucleotides, the CDR3 is TGTGCCAGCAGCTTCACAGGCCAAGAGACCCAGTACTTC. Translated, it gives CASSFTGQETQYF.

This clone was seen a single time. The V and J genes are TRBV2 and TRBJ2-5, with TRBD1 matching 8 bases. The CDR3 spans 13 residues. Trimming removed 5 bases from V and 7 bases from J; junction bases left unmatched: 6. The germline V gene has CDR1 SNHLY and CDR2 FYNNEI. CDR3 coding DNA: TGTGCCAGCAGTAAGGGACAGGCGGCGACCCAGTACTTC. Translation: CASSKGQAATQYF. The full variable domain, its missing parts supplied by reference TRBV2 and TRBJ2-5, is EPEVTQTPSHQVTQMGQEVILRCVPISNHLYFYWYRQILGQKVEFLVSFYNNEISEKSEIFDDQFSVERPDGSNFTLKIRSTKLEDSAMYFCASSKGQAATQYFGPGTRLLVL.

The J gene is TRBJ2-5, the V gene TRBV23-1; TRBD2 might be the D (5 bases). TRBV23-1 is reported as an ORF; its role is uncertain. There are 19 residues in the CDR3. Trimming shortened V by 0 bases and J by 4 bases, and 24 bases separated the two germline ends. CDR3 sequence (DNA): TGCGCCAGCAGTCAATCGGGGAAGAGGAGGATAGAGGGAAGAGAGACCCAGTACTTC. Translated, it gives CASSQSGKRRIEGRETQYF.

Comment on this clone: A junction boundary mismatches the germline segment, possibly from a read error. The rearrangement links TRBV7-9 to TRBJ2-1, with D perhaps TRBD2 (5 bases). Germline loops: CDR1 SEHNR, CDR2 FQNEAQ (reference sequence). The CDR3 is 12 amino acids. The CDR3 region is CSSGGFDNEQFF. The CDR3 DNA follows: TGTTCCAGCGGAGGTTTCGACAATGAGCAGTTCTTC.

The rearrangement links TRBV19 to TRBJ1-6; 7 bases are a match to TRBD1. CDR1 is LNHDA and CDR2 is SQIVND in the germline V gene (reference sequence). There are 15 residues in the CDR3. J gave up 2 bases and V 9 bases, and 7 bases lay outside the gene matches. CDR3 sequence reads: CASTTGLTYNSPLHF. In DNA form, the CDR3 reads TGTGCCAGCACGACAGGGTTGACCTATAATTCACCCCTCCACTTT.

The V call is TRBV14, the J call TRBJ2-1; 12 nucleotides line up with TRBD2. V lost 4 bases to trimming and J lost 1 base; unmatched junction nucleotides: 14. Germline V gene data show CDR1 as SGHDN and CDR2 as FVKESK. This CDR3 has 20 residues. CDR3 loop: CASSPRWPLAGGISYNEQFF. The CDR3 DNA sequence: TGTGCCAGCAGCCCCCGTTGGCCACTAGCGGGGGGAATATCCTACAATGAGCAGTTCTTC.

The chain carries TRBV10-3 and TRBJ1-2; D remains unclear. The CDR3 loop spans 16 amino acids. The V and J ends lost 6 bases and 4 bases respectively, with 21 bases between them. Germline V gene sequence: CDR1 ENHRY, CDR2 SYGVKD. CDR3 region: CAISRPPWSGAYGYTF. For the CDR3, the DNA is TGTGCCATCAGCCGCCCCCCTTGGTCAGGCGCCTATGGCTACACCTTC.

The V call is TRBV25-1, the J call TRBJ1-5; D is uncertain. This CDR3 is built from 14 residues. V was clipped by 8 bases and J by 1 base, with 12 bases between them. Germline V gene data show CDR1 as MGHDK and CDR2 as SYGVNS. CDR3 residues: CASYDTGSNQPQHF. In DNA form, the CDR3 reads TGTGCCAGCTACGACACGGGGAGCAATCAGCCCCAGCATTTT.

The chain has TRBV7-9 and TRBJ1-3; D possibly corresponds to TRBD1 (6 bases). CDR1 and CDR2 from the germline V gene are SEHNR and FQNEAQ (reference sequence). The CDR3 has 16 amino acids. With 5 bases removed from V and 0 bases from J, the gap between germline ends came to 14 bases. In nucleotides, the CDR3 is TGTGCCAGCAGCCCACGGGACACAGGCTCTGGAAACACCATATATTTT. Residues: CASSPRDTGSGNTIYF.

The chain uses TRBV14 and TRBJ1-1, with TRBD1 matching over 7 bases. The CDR3 totals 17 residues. CDR1 is SGHDN and CDR2 is FVKESK in the germline V gene. Trimming took 2 bases from V and 10 from J; bases not matched to a gene: 19. The DNA for the CDR3 is TGTGCCAGCAGCCAAATAAGTGGTGTGACAGGGCTTCTTGGAGCTTTCTTT. It encodes CASSQISGVTGLLGAFF.

This chain links TRBV11-2 with TRBJ2-7, with 7 bases aligning to TRBD2. CDR3 length: 15 amino acids. After removal of 0 bases from V and 5 bases from J, the junction contained 7 bases not matched to a gene. Germline V CDR1 and CDR2: SGHAT, FQNNGV. The CDR3 sequence is CASSLDGGSGNEQYF. CDR3 nucleotides: TGTGCCAGCAGCTTAGACGGGGGGTCAGGAAACGAGCAGTACTTC.

The chain employs TRBV18 and TRBJ2-1, with D perhaps matching TRBD2 (7 bases). CDR1 is KGHSH, CDR2 LQKENI, per germline. V gave up 2 bases and J gave up 5 bases, with 13 bases separating them. The length of the CDR3 is 15 residues. CDR3 bases: TGTGCCAGCTCACCAATGCGGGGGCCGGACAATGAGCAGTTCTTC. Amino acids: CASSPMRGPDNEQFF.

About this clone itself: In the same sample, other DNA sequences code for this CDR3. The CDR3 here is CASTRDSYGYTF. As DNA, the CDR3 is TGTGCCAGCACCCGGGACAGCTATGGCTACACCTTC. The chain combines TRBV2 with TRBJ1-2; 7 nucleotides line up with TRBD1. Germline CDR1 and CDR2: SNHLY and FYNNEI. The CDR3 runs to 12 residues. With 7 bases clipped from V and 4 bases from J, the junction kept 3 bases outside the gene matches.

The chain uses TRBV5-8 and TRBJ2-3, with TRBD2 identical over 8 bases. CDR1 SGHTS and CDR2 YDEGEE come from the germline V gene. The J segment lost 1 base and the V segment lost 5 bases, leaving 3 bases of the junction unmatched. This CDR3 has 14 amino acids. The CDR3 bases are TGTGCCAGCAGGCTGCGGGGGGGCACAGATACGCAGTATTTT. It codes for CASRLRGGTDTQYF.

CDR3 residues: CASSSGGGWNEQFF. CDR3 coding DNA: TGTGCCAGCAGTTCTGGGGGGGGGTGGAATGAGCAGTTCTTC. This chain connects TRBV27 to TRBJ2-1, with 7 nucleotides matching TRBD2. The junction had 7 bases not matched to a gene; V was cut back by 4 bases and J by 7 bases. The CDR3 is 14 amino acids. Germline CDR1 and CDR2: MNHEY and SMNVEV (reference sequence).

This clone was counted once. The chain employs TRBV4-2 and TRBJ1-5; D unclear. The CDR3 contains 13 residues. Looked up from germline, CDR1 is LGHNA and CDR2 is YNFKEQ. Trimming pared 0 bases from V and 7 bases from J, leaving 7 bases between. CDR3 loop: CASSQETGQPQHF. In nucleotides, the CDR3 is TGTGCCAGCAGCCAAGAGACCGGGCAGCCCCAGCATTTT.